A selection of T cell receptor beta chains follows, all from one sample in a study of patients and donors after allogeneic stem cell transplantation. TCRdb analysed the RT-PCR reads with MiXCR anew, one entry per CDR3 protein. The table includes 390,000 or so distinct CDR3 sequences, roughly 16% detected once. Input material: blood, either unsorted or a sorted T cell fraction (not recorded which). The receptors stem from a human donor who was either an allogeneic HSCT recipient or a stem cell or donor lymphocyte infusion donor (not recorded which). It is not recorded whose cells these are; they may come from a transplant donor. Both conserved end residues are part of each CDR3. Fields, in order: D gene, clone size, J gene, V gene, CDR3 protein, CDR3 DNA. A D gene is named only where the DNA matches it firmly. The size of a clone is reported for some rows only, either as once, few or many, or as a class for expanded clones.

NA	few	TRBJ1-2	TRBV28	CASTGPGYGYTF	TGTGCCAGTACAGGACCGGGGTATGGCTACACCTTC
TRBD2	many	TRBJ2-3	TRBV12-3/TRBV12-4	CATRLAGGPNTQYF	TGTGCCACTCGCCTAGCGGGGGGGCCCAATACGCAGTATTTT
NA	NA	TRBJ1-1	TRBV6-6	CASRPGKNTEAFF	TGTGCCAGCCGCCCAGGGAAGAACACTGAAGCTTTCTTT
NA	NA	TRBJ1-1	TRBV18	CASSASWTEAFF	TGTGCCAGCTCGGCTTCGTGGACTGAAGCTTTCTTT
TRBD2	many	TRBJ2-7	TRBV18	CASSPLSGGTYEQYF	TGTGCCAGCTCACCCTTGTCGGGGGGGACCTACGAGCAGTACTTC
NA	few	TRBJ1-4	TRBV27	CASSSHRPENEKLFF	TGTGCCAGCAGTTCCCACAGGCCCGAAAATGAAAAACTGTTTTTT
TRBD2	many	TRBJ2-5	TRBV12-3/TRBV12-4	CASSYELGTSGSETQYF	TGTGCCAGCAGTTATGAGCTGGGAACTAGCGGGAGCGAGACCCAGTACTTC
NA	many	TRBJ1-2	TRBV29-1	CSVVGGTNYGYTF	TGCAGCGTTGTTGGAGGGACTAACTATGGCTACACCTTC
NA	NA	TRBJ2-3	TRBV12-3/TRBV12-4	CASSWTDTQYF	TGTGCCAGCAGTTGGACAGATACGCAGTATTTT
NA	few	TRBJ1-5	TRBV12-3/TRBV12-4	CASSFRSTESSNQPQHF	TGTGCCAGCAGTTTCAGGAGTACCGAGTCCAGCAATCAGCCCCAGCATTTT
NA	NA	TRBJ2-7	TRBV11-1	CASSLRDRHPFLGSSYEQYF	TGTGCCAGCAGCCTCCGAGACAGGCACCCCTTTTTAGGCTCCTCCTACGAGCAGTACTTC
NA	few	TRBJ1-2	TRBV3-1	CASSQAGTAF	TGTGCCAGCAGCCAAGCAGGGACCGCCTTC
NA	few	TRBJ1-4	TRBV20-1	CSARGGEKLFF	TGCAGTGCTAGAGGGGGTGAAAAACTGTTTTTT
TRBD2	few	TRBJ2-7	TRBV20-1	CSATSGTPFEQYF	TGCAGTGCCACTAGCGGGACCCCATTCGAGCAGTACTTC
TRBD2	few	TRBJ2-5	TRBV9	CASSVGPSLAGETQYF	TGTGCCAGCAGCGTAGGCCCCAGTTTAGCGGGAGAGACCCAGTACTTC
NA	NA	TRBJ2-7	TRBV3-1	CASSLRGGQYNEQYF	TGTGCCAGCAGCCTCCGGGGTGGGCAGTATAACGAGCAGTACTTC
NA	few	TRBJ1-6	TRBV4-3	CASSQGRVYSISPLHF	TGCGCCAGCAGCCAGGGCAGGGTCTATTCCATTTCACCCCTCCACTTT
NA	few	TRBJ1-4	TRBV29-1	CSVEGQGNEKLFF	TGCAGCGTTGAAGGGCAGGGTAATGAAAAACTGTTTTTT
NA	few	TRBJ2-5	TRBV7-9	CASTQGGVETQYF	TGTGCCAGCACCCAAGGGGGTGTAGAGACCCAGTACTTC
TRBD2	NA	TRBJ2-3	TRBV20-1	CSARRASGTDTQYF	TGCAGTGCTAGAAGGGCTAGCGGGACAGATACGCAGTATTTT
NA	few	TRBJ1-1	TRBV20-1	CSARDRGRGGTEAFF	TGCAGTGCTAGAGATAGAGGCAGGGGAGGTACTGAAGCTTTCTTT
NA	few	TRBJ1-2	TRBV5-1	CASRRDSPGHGYTF	TGCGCCAGCAGGCGGGATTCCCCCGGACATGGCTACACCTTC
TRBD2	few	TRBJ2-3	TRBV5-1	CASSSGTSGAQDTQYF	TGCGCCAGCAGCTCAGGGACTAGCGGGGCACAAGATACGCAGTATTTT
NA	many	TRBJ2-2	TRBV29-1	CSVERAGGGTGELFF	TGCAGCGTTGAACGGGCAGGTGGTGGGACCGGGGAGCTGTTTTTT
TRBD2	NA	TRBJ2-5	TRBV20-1	CSARDIAGEETQYF	TGCAGTGCTAGAGATATAGCGGGAGAAGAGACCCAGTACTTC
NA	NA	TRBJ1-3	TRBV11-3	CASGSWFSGNTIYF	TGTGCCAGCGGATCTTGGTTCTCTGGAAACACCATATATTTT
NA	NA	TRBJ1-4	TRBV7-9	CASSFGRFNEKLFF	TGTGCCAGCAGCTTCGGGAGGTTTAATGAAAAACTGTTTTTT
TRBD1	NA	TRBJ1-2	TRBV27	CASSTPGQGYGYTF	TGTGCCAGCAGTACACCGGGACAGGGGTATGGCTACACCTTC
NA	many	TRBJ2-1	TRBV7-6	CASSRRLFSYNEQFF	TGTGCCAGCAGCCGTAGACTCTTCTCCTACAATGAGCAGTTCTTC